A single sample gave rise to the 21 T cell receptor beta chains below, sequenced in a study of blood T cell repertoires in COVID-19. Data came from immunoSEQ multiplex PCR; TCRdb stores just in-frame clones and leaves some out. The table has tens of thousands of clones, roughly four fifths seen once. Source material: peripheral blood. The receptors here all came from a man aged 60 to 69 with acute or convalescent COVID-19.

The V and J genes are TRBV2 and TRBJ1-4; maybe TRBD1 (6 bases). The germline gives CDR1 SNHLY, CDR2 FYNNEI. V lost 7 bases and J lost 8, with 14 bases in between. This CDR3 is 13 amino acids long. The CDR3 reads CASTRDIGEKLFF. The CDR3 nucleotides read TGTGCCAGCACAAGGGACATAGGAGAAAAACTGTTTTTT. Combining the CDR3 with reference TRBV2 and TRBJ1-4 gives the whole variable domain EPEVTQTPSHQVTQMGQEVILRCVPISNHLYFYWYRQILGQKVEFLVSFYNNEISEKSEIFDDQFSVERPDGSNFTLKIRSTKLEDSAMYFCASTRDIGEKLFFGSGTQLSVL.

The chain joins TRBV3-1 (or the pseudogene TRBV3-2) to TRBJ2-7; TRBD1 aligns across 8 bases. V dropped 6 bases and J dropped 5; count of bases not matched to a gene: 9. Germline V gives CDR1 LGHDT, CDR2 YNNKEL (reference sequence). The CDR3 covers 14 residues. CDR3 DNA sequence: TGTGCCAGCAGTATAAGGGACAGGTACCACGAGCAGTACTTC. This sequence encodes CASSIRDRYHEQYF.

This clone was seen only once. The chain couples TRBV10-1 to TRBJ1-1, with D maybe TRBD1 (6 bases). This CDR3 has 15 amino acids. Trimming shortened V by 3 bases and J by 4 bases, and 15 bases separated the two germline ends. Germline assignment: CDR1 WNHNN and CDR2 SYGVQD (reference sequence). The CDR3 nucleotides are TGCGCCAGCAGTGAATACAGGGATTTGACCACTGAAGCTTTCTTT. Its translation is CASSEYRDLTTEAFF.

A few counts support this clone. The rearrangement uses TRBV5-4 and TRBJ2-1; D might be TRBD2 (6 bases). Between the trimmed V and J ends, which lost 3 bases and 0 bases, there was a span of 10 bases. The CDR3 is 15 amino acids. Germline V gene data show CDR1 as SGHNT and CDR2 as YYREEE (reference sequence). CDR3: CASSSVGGSYNEQFF. The CDR3 DNA is TGTGCCAGCAGCTCCGTGGGGGGCTCCTACAATGAGCAGTTCTTC.

CDR3: CSVDPWTGGQEETQYF. Written as DNA, the CDR3 is TGCAGCGTTGACCCATGGACAGGGGGGCAAGAGGAGACCCAGTACTTC. V and J are TRBV29-1 and TRBJ2-5; 10 bases agree with TRBD1. The germline V gene encodes CDR1 SQVTM and CDR2 ANQGSEA. The CDR3 extends over 16 amino acids. V was pared by 3 bases and J by 5 bases, with 12 bases of the junction left unmatched.

The sample holds one count of this clone. The J gene is TRBJ1-1, the V gene TRBV4-1; tentatively, D is TRBD1 (5 bases). This CDR3 region has 11 residues. Trimming pared 5 bases from V and 8 bases from J, leaving 9 bases between. CDR1 is MGHRA and CDR2 is YSYEKL in the germline V gene. CDR3 DNA: TGCGCCAGCAGCTGGGGCAGGGAAGCTTTCTTT. Amino acids: CASSWGREAFF.

The chain carries TRBV18 and TRBJ1-5, with 8 bases lining up with TRBD1. V shed 6 bases, J shed 4 bases, and the junction held 5 bases outside the gene matches. CDR1 and CDR2 from the germline V gene are KGHSH and LQKENI. This CDR3 comprises 14 residues. The CDR3 bases are TGTGCCAGCTCCCGGGACAGGCGGAATCAGCCCCAGCATTTT. Residues: CASSRDRRNQPQHF.

The chain has TRBV7-8 and TRBJ1-5; 7 nucleotides align to TRBD1. Germline V gene sequence: CDR1 SGHVS, CDR2 FQNEAQ. Trimming took 2 bases from V and 2 from J; bases not matched to a gene: 3. The length of the CDR3 is 15 residues. CDR3 in DNA: TGTGCCAGCAGCTTACAGGGGGTGGGCAATCAGCCCCAGCATTTT. The encoded protein is CASSLQGVGNQPQHF.

The chain has TRBV6-1 and TRBJ1-5; 8 bases match TRBD1. The CDR3 has 16 amino acids. Germline-derived CDR1 and CDR2 are MNHNS and SASEGT. Unmatched junction bases numbered 9, after V lost 4 bases and J lost 4 bases. This CDR3 reads CASSATDRGRNQPQHF. The CDR3, as DNA: TGTGCCAGCAGTGCAACCGACAGGGGACGAAATCAGCCCCAGCATTTT.

The chain has TRBV5-4 and TRBJ1-3; D call uncertain. The CDR3 extends over 15 amino acids. V lost 2 bases to trimming and J lost 4 bases, with 13 bases between them. CDR1 is SGHNT, CDR2 YYREEE, per germline (reference sequence). In nucleotides, the CDR3 is TGTGCCAGCAGCTTACGACGGGGATCCGGAAACACCATATATTTT. Translating it yields CASSLRRGSGNTIYF.

The rearrangement uses TRBV13 and TRBJ1-1; TRBD1 might be the D (6 bases). CDR1 PRHDT and CDR2 FYEKMQ come from the germline V gene (reference sequence). With 5 bases removed from V and 4 bases from J, the gap between germline ends came to 14 bases. This CDR3 comprises 14 residues. The CDR3 spells CASSVQGRATEAFF. DNA of the CDR3: TGTGCCAGCAGCGTACAGGGTAGGGCCACTGAAGCTTTCTTT. Full variable domain (remainder filled in from reference TRBV13 and TRBJ1-1): AAGVIQSPRHLIKEKRETATLKCYPIPRHDTVYWYQQGPGQDPQFLISFYEKMQSDKGSIPDRFSAQQFSDYHSELNMSSLELGDSALYFCASSVQGRATEAFFGQGTRLTVV.

The chain employs TRBV2 and TRBJ1-2; 7 nucleotides align to TRBD1. Germline assignment: CDR1 SNHLY and CDR2 FYNNEI. The junction had 8 bases not matched to a gene; V was cut back by 3 bases and J by 4 bases. The length of the CDR3 is 15 residues. CDR3 sequence (DNA): TGTGCCAGCAGTGATGGGAAGGGGGCGTCCTATGGCTACACCTTC. Translating it yields CASSDGKGASYGYTF.

The CDR3 here is CASSLGGQGIFEGYTF. In DNA, the CDR3 is TGTGCCAGCAGCTTAGGGGGACAGGGTATATTTGAGGGCTACACCTTC. The V and J genes are TRBV7-3 and TRBJ1-2, with 9 bases identical to TRBD1. The CDR3 totals 16 residues. From germline, CDR1 is SGHTA and CDR2 FQGTGA. The junction had 12 bases not matched to a gene; V was cut back by 2 bases and J by 8 bases.

V is TRBV28 and J is TRBJ1-3, with D perhaps matching TRBD1 (6 bases). The CDR3 has 15 residues. CDR1 and CDR2 from the germline V gene are MDHEN and SYDVKM. V was shortened by 8 bases and J by 1 base, with 15 bases between the two germline ends. The CDR3 DNA sequence: TGTGCCAGCCATCGCACAGGGATATCTGGAAACACCATATATTTT. Protein: CASHRTGISGNTIYF.

In its sample, this clone was seen a few times. V gene TRBV25-1 combines with J gene TRBJ1-2; D may be TRBD1 (5 bases). V gave up 1 base and J gave up 7 bases, with 13 bases separating them. Germline V gene data show CDR1 as MGHDK and CDR2 as SYGVNS. This CDR3 has 14 residues. The CDR3 loop is CASSEFGRVRGYTF. The CDR3 DNA follows: TGTGCCAGCAGTGAATTCGGCAGGGTGCGTGGCTACACCTTC.

This rearrangement joins TRBV7-2 to TRBJ1-5, with TRBD1 matching 7 bases. J lost 3 bases, V lost 5 bases, and 19 bases had no gene match. This CDR3 is 19 amino acids long. Germline V gene sequence: CDR1 SGHTA, CDR2 FQGNSA. Here the CDR3 reads CASSARTVAGTEYNQPQHF. The DNA of the CDR3 is TGTGCCAGCAGCGCCCGAACCGTGGCCGGGACAGAGTACAATCAGCCCCAGCATTTT.

The table lists this clone with a few counts. This chain joins TRBV29-1 and TRBJ2-3, with a tentative D call TRBD1 (6 bases). V lost 2 bases and J 4 bases, leaving 16 bases between the germline ends. Germline lookup yields CDR1 SQVTM and CDR2 ANQGSEA. The CDR3 is 15 residues long. The CDR3 nucleotides are TGCAGCGTTGAAAGGGGACATCGGTCCGCAGATACGCAGTATTTT. It translates to CSVERGHRSADTQYF.

The DNA of the CDR3 is TGTGCCAGCAGCCAACAGGGATCTCTGGGAGAGCAGTACTTC. Its translation: CASSQQGSLGEQYF. V is TRBV14 and J is TRBJ2-7; perhaps TRBD1 as D (5 bases). V lost 2 bases, J lost 7 bases, and 15 bases lay in between. The CDR3 has 14 amino acids. Germline V lookup: CDR1 SGHDN, CDR2 FVKESK.

As DNA, the CDR3 is TGCGCCAGCAGCTTTCTCCGCGAGGACAGGCTAAAGACTGAAGCTTTCTTT. Its protein product is CASSFLREDRLKTEAFF. This rearrangement joins TRBV5-1 to TRBJ1-1, with 7 positions matching TRBD1. The CDR3 is 17 amino acids. In germline, CDR1 is SGHRS, CDR2 YFSETQ. Losses at the gene ends were 2 bases for V and 5 bases for J; bases not matched to a gene: 15.

CDR3 loop: CASTRQGDQPQHF. The CDR3 DNA reads TGTGCCAGCACCCGACAGGGCGATCAGCCCCAGCATTTT. The chain is built from TRBV28 and TRBJ1-5; 7 bases are shared with TRBD1. Germline V gives CDR1 MDHEN, CDR2 SYDVKM. V gave up 7 bases and J gave up 5 bases; unmatched junction bases: 5. The CDR3 has 13 residues.

The V call is TRBV5-8, the J call TRBJ1-4; no definite D call. Germline V gene sequence: CDR1 SGHTS, CDR2 YDEGEE. Trimming removed 4 bases from V and 8 bases from J, with 15 bases in between. CDR3 size: 14 residues. The CDR3 nucleotides are TGTGCCAGCAGCCTTCAACTAACTGGGGAAAAACTGTTTTTT. It specifies CASSLQLTGEKLFF.